One and the same sample provided the 31 T cell receptor beta chains below, sequenced in a study of T cells after yellow fever vaccination. TCRdb analysed the 5' RACE reads with MiXCR anew, one entry per CDR3 protein. The data show approximately 450,000 distinct CDR3 sequences, about 17% seen once. The material sequenced was PBMCs, taken before the yellow fever booster vaccination. The receptors stem from a young man who received the YFV17D yellow fever vaccine.

This clonotype was observed at least ten times. This chain connects TRBV18 to TRBJ1-4; the match to TRBD1 covers 7 bases. CDR3 length: 15 amino acids. V gave up 5 bases and J gave up 8 bases; unmatched junction bases: 11. Germline CDR1 KGHSH, CDR2 LQKENI. This CDR3 is CASSAGTVLGEKLFF. For the CDR3, the DNA is TGTGCCAGCTCAGCCGGGACAGTCCTCGGGGAAAAACTGTTTTTT.

This clonotype was counted only a few times. DNA for the CDR3: TGTGCCAGCAGCCAAGATGAGGCGGGAAAACTGTTTTTT. Protein: CASSQDEAGKLFF. V gene TRBV14 combines with J gene TRBJ1-4; D is unresolved. The CDR3 contains 13 residues. V shed 0 bases and J shed 10 bases, with 9 bases lying between them. Germline V CDR1 and CDR2: SGHDN, FVKESK.

This clonotype turned up a few times. V gene TRBV6-5 combines with J gene TRBJ2-1, with 9 positions matching TRBD2. The V and J ends lost 5 bases and 8 bases, in that order; junction bases with no gene match: 10. Germline assignment: CDR1 MNHEY and CDR2 SVGAGI. This CDR3 region has 15 residues. CDR3 protein: CASSNSGGHRHEQFF. Written as DNA, the CDR3 is TGTGCCAGCAGTAATAGCGGGGGTCATCGACATGAGCAGTTCTTC.

This clonotype came up many times. The rearrangement joins TRBV6-5 to TRBJ2-2; D not certain. This CDR3 region has 11 residues. Germline V gene lookup returns CDR1 MNHEY and CDR2 SVGAGI. Between the trimmed V and J ends, which lost 1 base and 7 bases, there was a span of 1 base. CDR3 loop: CASSYFGELFF. DNA of the CDR3: TGTGCCAGCAGTTACTTCGGGGAGCTGTTTTTT.

The chain links TRBV12-3 or TRBV12-4 to TRBJ2-2, with D maybe TRBD1 (5 bases). The CDR3 is 14 amino acids. The V and J ends lost 2 bases and 5 bases respectively, with 9 bases between them. The chain's CDR3 is CASSLTQVTGELFF. For the CDR3, the DNA is TGTGCCAGCAGTTTAACACAGGTTACCGGGGAGCTGTTTTTT.

This chain joins TRBV5-1 and TRBJ1-4; 9 bases fit TRBD1. Germline loops: CDR1 SGHRS, CDR2 YFSETQ. After removal of 4 bases from V and 4 bases from J, the junction contained 8 bases not matched to a gene. The CDR3 covers 16 residues. The CDR3: CASSEPTGGNNEKLFF. In DNA form, the CDR3 reads TGCGCCAGCAGCGAACCGACAGGGGGGAATAATGAAAAACTGTTTTTT.

V and J are TRBV4-1 and TRBJ2-5; the D gene is possibly TRBD2 (5 bases). Trimming took off 1 base at V and 2 bases at J, with 14 bases between the two ends. Germline values: CDR1 MGHRA, CDR2 YSYEKL. The CDR3 contains 16 residues. The CDR3 DNA is TGCGCCAGCAGCCAAGGAGAGGGAGAGGGACAAGAGACCCAGTACTTC. Translation: CASSQGEGEGQETQYF.

The chain recombines TRBV5-1 with TRBJ1-6; D gene ambiguous. Germline values: CDR1 SGHRS, CDR2 YFSETQ. V shed 0 bases and J shed 7 bases, with 8 bases lying between them. The CDR3 is 14 amino acids. In DNA form, the CDR3 reads TGCGCCAGCAGCTTGGATACGGGAAATTCACCCCTCCACTTT. The encoded protein is CASSLDTGNSPLHF.

The gene calls are TRBV12-3 or TRBV12-4 and TRBJ1-2, with unresolved D. The CDR3 covers 12 residues. V was shortened by 6 bases and J by 7 bases, with 12 bases between the two germline ends. CDR3 in amino acids: CASSPYQSGYTF. The CDR3 DNA is TGTGCCAGCAGCCCATACCAGTCTGGCTACACCTTC.

This clonotype was picked up many times. This chain joins TRBV13 and TRBJ2-5; TRBD1 or TRBD2 may be the D gene (6 bases each). Trimming took 3 bases from V and 5 from J, leaving 10 bases between them. The germline V gene encodes CDR1 PRHDT and CDR2 FYEKMQ (reference sequence). The CDR3 contains 13 residues. The CDR3 sequence: CASSLWGAETQYF. The CDR3 nucleotides are TGTGCCAGCAGCTTGTGGGGGGCGGAGACCCAGTACTTC.

The rearrangement joins TRBV11-3 to TRBJ2-3; tentatively, D is TRBD1 or TRBD2 (5 bases each). V was trimmed by 3 bases and J by 12 bases, leaving 13 bases between them. Germline assignment: CDR1 SGHNT and CDR2 YENEEA. The CDR3 length is 12 residues. The CDR3 loop is CASSFRGDRQYF. CDR3 DNA: TGTGCCAGCAGCTTTCGAGGGGACCGCCAGTATTTT.

In this sample, this clonotype turned up many times. The gene calls are TRBV4-3 and TRBJ1-5; D is perhaps TRBD1 (6 bases). The CDR3 is made up of 15 amino acids. Trimming removed 0 bases from V and 7 bases from J, with 13 bases in between. CDR1 and CDR2 from the germline V gene are LGHNA and YSLEER. CDR3 DNA sequence: TGCGCCAGCAGCCAAGATAGTCAGGGGAACCAGCCCCAGCATTTT. Translation gives CASSQDSQGNQPQHF.

This clonotype was seen more than once but under ten times. V and J are TRBV20-1 and TRBJ2-3, with 8 nucleotides matching TRBD2. The CDR3 extends over 13 amino acids. Germline V CDR1 and CDR2: DFQATT, SNEGSKA (reference sequence). CDR3 nucleotide sequence: TGCAGGGCGCCGGGGGGGCCCACAGATACGCAGTATTTT. The encoded protein is CRAPGGPTDTQYF.

The chain uses TRBV4-2 and TRBJ2-5, with D tentatively TRBD1 (5 bases). The CDR3 is 14 residues long. Germline assignment: CDR1 LGHNA and CDR2 YNFKEQ. The V end lost 1 base, the J end lost 5 bases, and 11 bases lay between the germline ends. The CDR3 DNA reads TGTGCCAGCAGCCAAGTTCTTCCAGGGGAGACCCAGTACTTC. Its protein is CASSQVLPGETQYF.

This rearrangement joins TRBV6-5 to TRBJ1-1; D gene ambiguous. The V end was cut by 5 bases, the J end by 5 bases, with 12 bases between. Germline loops: CDR1 MNHEY, CDR2 SVGAGI. The CDR3 is made up of 13 amino acids. The CDR3 DNA follows: TGTGCCAGCAGTGCCGGCGCGGGGACTGAAGCTTTCTTT. Its protein product is CASSAGAGTEAFF.

The rearrangement joins TRBV20-1 to TRBJ2-5; a weak D match, TRBD1 (5 bases). The V end lost 0 bases, the J end lost 4 bases, and 15 bases lay between the germline ends. The length of the CDR3 is 15 residues. Looked up from germline, CDR1 is DFQATT and CDR2 is SNEGSKA (reference sequence). The DNA of the CDR3 is TGCAGTGCTAGAGATTCTCCCAGGGTGGTAGAGACCCAGTACTTC. Residues: CSARDSPRVVETQYF.

This clonotype has only a few counts. The chain couples TRBV6-2 or TRBV6-3 to TRBJ2-2; TRBD1 agrees at 9 bases. The V gene end was trimmed by 2 bases and the J gene end by 7 bases; junction bases not matched to a gene: 5. This CDR3 contains 15 residues. In germline, CDR1 is MNHEY, CDR2 SVGEGT. Here the CDR3 reads CASSYLRTGDGELFF. The CDR3 DNA reads as TGTGCCAGCAGTTACCTTCGGACAGGGGACGGGGAGCTGTTTTTT.

The gene calls are TRBV6-1 and TRBJ1-6; tentative D call: TRBD1 (6 bases). CDR3 size: 15 residues. CDR1 and CDR2 (germline): MNHNS, SASEGT. Deletions cut 6 bases from V and 0 bases from J, with 9 bases between. The CDR3 DNA follows: TGTGCCAGCAGGATCAGGGGCTCCTATAATTCACCCCTCCACTTT. The encoded protein is CASRIRGSYNSPLHF.

This clonotype was seen only a few times. The genes are TRBV6-2 or TRBV6-3 and TRBJ2-2, with 9 positions matching TRBD1. Germline CDR1 MNHEY, CDR2 SVGEGT. The CDR3 loop spans 16 amino acids. The ends lost 6 bases at V and 2 bases at J; junction bases unmatched: 7. As DNA, the CDR3 is TGTGCCAGCAGGATTCCGGGACAGGGTAACACCGGGGAGCTGTTTTTT. Amino acids: CASRIPGQGNTGELFF.

This clonotype occurred a few times. The CDR3 is CATSDGLRGAKNIQYF. The CDR3 nucleotides read TGTGCCACCAGCGACGGACTCCGAGGAGCCAAAAACATTCAGTACTTC. The chain combines TRBV15 with TRBJ2-4; D might be TRBD2 (5 bases). V shed 5 bases and J shed 0 bases, with 14 bases lying between them. The CDR3 is made up of 16 amino acids. Germline CDR1 LNHNV, CDR2 YYDKDF (reference sequence).

The chain combines TRBV2 with TRBJ1-2; maybe TRBD1 (6 bases). Germline loops: CDR1 SNHLY, CDR2 FYNNEI. The CDR3 consists of 13 residues. V was shortened by 4 bases and J by 3 bases, with 9 bases between the two germline ends. The CDR3 region is CASSGTGHYGYTF. CDR3 sequence (DNA): TGTGCCAGCAGTGGTACAGGGCACTATGGCTACACCTTC.

The gene calls are TRBV3-1 and TRBJ2-4; D assignment may be TRBD1 or TRBD2 (6 bases each). This CDR3 has 18 amino acids. V was cut by 4 bases and J by 0 bases, with 19 bases left in between. Germline V gene sequence: CDR1 LGHDT, CDR2 YNNKEL (reference sequence). CDR3 sequence: CASSPRGGGTLAKNIQYF. CDR3 in DNA: TGTGCCAGCAGCCCCCGAGGAGGGGGGACCTTAGCCAAAAACATTCAGTACTTC.

This clonotype appeared many times. J is TRBJ2-7 and V is TRBV11-2, with a tentative D call TRBD1 (6 bases). The CDR3 extends over 15 amino acids. Germline loops: CDR1 SGHAT, CDR2 FQNNGV. The V end lost 1 base, the J end lost 3 bases, and 13 bases lay between the germline ends. In nucleotides, the CDR3 is TGTGCCAGCAGCTTAGCCCCGGGGACAAGCTACGAGCAGTACTTC. It yields the protein CASSLAPGTSYEQYF.

This clonotype appeared a few times. V usage is TRBV5-6 and J usage is TRBJ2-1; D not resolved. Looked up from germline, CDR1 is SGHDT and CDR2 is YYEEEE. The V end lost 1 base, the J end lost 6 bases, and 8 bases lay between the germline ends. The CDR3 contains 13 residues. The CDR3 DNA is TGTGCCAGCAGCTTGTACAATTCCAATGAGCAGTTCTTC. Protein: CASSLYNSNEQFF.

The CDR3 region is CASSRFEGNYGYTF. CDR3 bases: TGTGCCAGCAGCCGATTCGAGGGAAACTATGGCTACACCTTC. The chain is built from TRBV7-2 and TRBJ1-2; D is unresolved. The CDR3 loop spans 14 amino acids. Germline assignment: CDR1 SGHTA and CDR2 FQGNSA. Trimming took 5 bases from V and 2 from J, leaving 12 bases between them.

This chain connects TRBV6-5 to TRBJ2-5; 8 bases line up with TRBD1. V was clipped by 5 bases and J by 5 bases; unmatched bases: 10. This CDR3 contains 15 residues. The germline gives CDR1 MNHEY, CDR2 SVGAGI. The DNA of the CDR3 is TGTGCCAGCAGTCGGGACAGGACTTATTGGGAGACCCAGTACTTC. It yields the protein CASSRDRTYWETQYF.

This clonotype was seen repeatedly, ten times or more. The gene calls are TRBV5-6 and TRBJ2-6; D not certain. The germline V and J ends were trimmed by 4 bases and 4 bases, with 9 bases remaining between them. Germline CDR1 reads SGHDT; CDR2 reads YYEEEE. CDR3 length: 14 amino acids. In DNA form, the CDR3 reads TGTGCCAGCAGCCGGAGAACGGGGGCCAACGTCCTGACTTTC. As protein: CASSRRTGANVLTF.

This clonotype has a handful of counts. V is TRBV28 and J is TRBJ1-5; D might be TRBD1 (5 bases). The CDR3 totals 14 residues. V shed 6 bases and J shed 6 bases, with 15 bases lying between them. Germline V gives CDR1 MDHEN, CDR2 SYDVKM. CDR3 sequence reads: CASRPEGLGQPQHF. DNA of the CDR3: TGTGCCAGCAGGCCAGAGGGGTTGGGTCAGCCCCAGCATTTT.

This rearrangement joins TRBV28 to TRBJ2-3; a weak D match, TRBD2 (5 bases). Trimming left V 8 bases short and J 2 bases short, with 20 bases between. Germline-derived CDR1 and CDR2 are MDHEN and SYDVKM. The CDR3 covers 16 residues. This chain's CDR3 is CASQVPGSTITDTQYF. CDR3 DNA: TGTGCCAGCCAAGTTCCGGGGTCCACGATCACAGATACGCAGTATTTT.

This chain uses TRBV4-1 with TRBJ2-1, with D possibly being TRBD1 or TRBD2 (5 bases each). This CDR3 region has 17 residues. Between the trimmed V and J ends, which lost 4 bases and 4 bases, there was a span of 20 bases. Germline CDR1 and CDR2: MGHRA and YSYEKL. CDR3 protein: CASSPSIRGVGYNEQFF. DNA for the CDR3: TGCGCCAGCAGCCCCTCGATCCGAGGGGTCGGGTACAATGAGCAGTTCTTC.

This clonotype showed up many times. This chain joins TRBV10-3 and TRBJ2-7; possible D gene TRBD1, 5 bases. The V gene lost 0 bases and the J gene lost 6 bases, with 12 bases spanning the gap. The CDR3 has 14 residues. Germline-derived CDR1 and CDR2 are ENHRY and SYGVKD. The CDR3 DNA sequence: TGTGCCATCAGTGAGTCGTGGCAGGGTGGCGAGCAGTACGTC. Translation: CAISESWQGGEQYV.